Each of the 10 T cell receptor beta chains below was sequenced from the same sample in a study of siplizumab effects on memory and regulatory T cells. Some clones are missing from TCRdb's copy, which holds only in-frame ones; the method was immunoSEQ multiplex PCR. The repertoire includes more than 95,000 clones, roughly 94% of them detected once, and roughly 1.7% sits in the top ten. The sequenced sample consisted of non-Treg CD4+ T cells sorted from blood. The receptors originated from a human donor in good health.

The chain couples TRBV2 to TRBJ2-3, with TRBD2 matching 14 bases. The CDR3 contains 18 residues. V dropped 6 bases and J dropped 2; count of bases not matched to a gene: 10. From germline, CDR1 is SNHLY and CDR2 FYNNEI. In DNA, the CDR3 is TGTGCCAGCAGGAGTTCAGGACTAGCGGGGGGCCCCACAGATACGCAGTATTTT. It yields the protein CASRSSGLAGGPTDTQYF.

The rearrangement uses TRBV27 and TRBJ2-1; 7 bases are shared with TRBD1. V gave up 5 bases and J gave up 3 bases; unmatched junction bases: 10. This CDR3 contains 16 residues. From germline, CDR1 is MNHEY and CDR2 SMNVEV (reference sequence). The CDR3 DNA sequence: TGTGCCAGCAGTACGATACAGGGGTCCCTCTACAATGAGCAGTTCTTC. Its protein is CASSTIQGSLYNEQFF.

The genes are TRBV5-8 and TRBJ2-5, with 7 bases matching TRBD2. This CDR3 is built from 16 residues. CDR1 and CDR2 (germline): SGHTS, YDEGEE. V lost 6 bases and J lost 0; bases outside the gene matches: 11. The CDR3 loop is CASNRAASGDQETQYF. CDR3 nucleotides: TGTGCCAGCAACCGAGCGGCTAGCGGCGACCAAGAGACCCAGTACTTC.

The chain links TRBV11-2 to TRBJ1-2; D is unclear. Per the germline V gene, CDR1 is SGHAT and CDR2 is FQNNGV. The germline V and J ends were trimmed by 5 bases and 8 bases, with 12 bases remaining between them. The length of the CDR3 is 12 residues. CDR3 nucleotide sequence: TGTGCCAGCAGCCGGATAGTAGGAGGCTACACCTTC. Its translation: CASSRIVGGYTF.

The V and J genes are TRBV5-4 and TRBJ1-2; 9 bases agree with TRBD1. The CDR3 has 13 residues. Trimming took 3 bases from V and 4 from J; bases not matched to a gene: 1. The germline CDR1 and CDR2 sequences are SGHNT and YYREEE (reference sequence). This CDR3 is CASSWDRAYGYTF. The CDR3, as DNA: TGTGCCAGCAGCTGGGACAGGGCCTATGGCTACACCTTC.

The chain joins TRBV27 to TRBJ2-1; either TRBD1 or TRBD2 may supply D (5 bases each). This CDR3 has 15 amino acids. Germline CDR1 reads MNHEY; CDR2 reads SMNVEV (reference sequence). V dropped 5 bases and J dropped 0 bases, with 11 bases sitting between them. The CDR3 DNA sequence: TGTGCCAGCAGTCTCGGGGCAAGCTCCTACAATGAGCAGTTCTTC. Its protein product is CASSLGASSYNEQFF.

This sequence joins TRBV2 and TRBJ1-4; TRBD1 is a possible D gene (6 bases). The CDR3 length is 14 residues. The V end was cut by 4 bases, the J end by 7 bases, with 13 bases between. The V gene's germline CDR1 is SNHLY and CDR2 FYNNEI. DNA for the CDR3: TGTGCCAGCAGTGTACAGGGTTTATTTGAAAAACTGTTTTTT. Protein sequence: CASSVQGLFEKLFF.

V usage is TRBV2 and J usage is TRBJ2-1; 9 nucleotides agree with TRBD2. With V trimmed by 4 bases and J by 9 bases, 7 bases remained unmatched. The germline CDR1 and CDR2 sequences are SNHLY and FYNNEI. CDR3 length: 14 amino acids. CDR3 loop: CASSVVAGGGEQFF. In nucleotides, the CDR3 is TGTGCCAGCAGTGTAGTGGCGGGAGGGGGTGAGCAGTTCTTC.

This rearrangement joins TRBV2 to TRBJ2-1; D possibly corresponds to TRBD2 (5 bases). V lost 2 bases, J lost 9 bases, and 5 bases lay in between. Germline values: CDR1 SNHLY, CDR2 FYNNEI. The CDR3 extends over 11 amino acids. CDR3 coding DNA: TGTGCCAGCAGTGAACGGGGTGAGCAGTTCTTC. Translated, it gives CASSERGEQFF.

The chain is built from TRBV19 and TRBJ1-2; 9 nucleotides agree with TRBD1. The CDR3 sequence is 13 residues long. Germline V CDR1 and CDR2: LNHDA, SQIVND (reference sequence). V trimming: 5 bases; J trimming: 6 bases; junction bases outside the gene matches: 4. The CDR3 sequence: CASSLRTGDGYTF. Here the CDR3 DNA reads TGTGCCAGTAGTCTCCGGACAGGGGATGGCTACACCTTC.